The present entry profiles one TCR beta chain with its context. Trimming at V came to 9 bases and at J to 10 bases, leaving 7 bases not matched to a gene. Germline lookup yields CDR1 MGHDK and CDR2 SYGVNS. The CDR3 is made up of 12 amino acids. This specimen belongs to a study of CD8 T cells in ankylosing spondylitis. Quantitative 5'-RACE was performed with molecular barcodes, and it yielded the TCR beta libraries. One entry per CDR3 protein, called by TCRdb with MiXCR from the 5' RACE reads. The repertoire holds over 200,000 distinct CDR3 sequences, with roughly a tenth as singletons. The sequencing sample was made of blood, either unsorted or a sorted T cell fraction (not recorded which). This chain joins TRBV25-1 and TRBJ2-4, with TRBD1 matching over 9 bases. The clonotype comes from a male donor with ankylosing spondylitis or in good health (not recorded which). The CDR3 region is CASQQGAGIQYF. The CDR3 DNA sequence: TGTGCCAGTCAACAGGGGGCTGGGATTCAGTACTTC.